This T cell receptor (beta chain) was captured by sequencing in a study of cytomegalovirus exposure and HLA in healthy donors (dated 2017 in TCRdb). The study in broad terms: An earlier analysis of some 500 of the donors reported 250 to 300 Gb of sequence data and around 120 million unique TCR beta sequences from 150 million to 200 million T cells. An early release covering roughly 640 HLA-typed donors comprised 250 to 350 gigabases of sequencing data and around 80 million unique TCR sequences. Of the 350 to 450 genotyped donors, roughly 85% fell in the genetic ancestry cluster associated with self-reported Caucasian donors. The aim of the study was to test whether cataloging public T cell receptors could identify signatures of past pathogen exposure. The study profiled the T cell repertoires of fewer than 850 subjects by immunosequencing and related them to cytomegalovirus serostatus. A separate validation cohort of about 110 different subjects was used in addition to the 666-subject first cohort. The study combined high-throughput TCR immunosequencing, statistical association of individual TCRs with disease status, and machine learning to predict cytomegalovirus infection status. To study patterns of TCR occurrence, a later analysis re-analyzed previously published TCR beta repertoires from several hundred donors and added high-resolution HLA genotyping. The later analysis used no new phenotypic data to find candidate immune exposures, relying instead on TCR beta sequences and their occurrence across donors. In an earlier analysis of 587 of the donors, high-throughput TCR beta sequencing was used to judge whether each TCR beta V gene segment behaved as functional or pseudogenic. Donor age, sex, ethnicity and CMV serostatus were compiled alongside the repertoire data. A later genetic analysis took genome-wide SNP genotypes for about 65% of the 666 donors and used that subset as a discovery cohort. Every repertoire in the discovery cohort had been generated on one and the same sequencing platform. HLA typing included class I and class II loci at four-digit resolution. The number of typed donors differed by locus: roughly 620-640 for A, B, C, DRB1 and DQB1; some 540 for DQA1; approximately 600 for DPA1; and approximately 450 for DPB1. Because of strong linkage in the cohort, five DR-DQ haplotypes were treated as single units for association and clustering. Among under 450 genotyped donors of the cohort, an average of around 240,000 unique TCR beta nucleotide sequences were sequenced per donor, around 20% of them non-productive.

The study at large found these results: The study listed 164 TCR beta chains as associated with cytomegalovirus. A further reported finding was that TCR beta sequences accurately predicted the HLA-A and HLA-B alleles for most subjects in the first cohort. The classifier was reported to diagnose cytomegalovirus status with high specificity and sensitivity in both the original and validation cohorts. Because HLA typing was unavailable for some donors at each locus, only the typed subset was used in association tests. The presence/absence analyses assumed that sequencing depth was roughly uniform across donors, and that assumption may not be true. A cluster of highly shared sequence variants was judged likely to represent a technical artifact of the sequencing pipeline. Several of the top co-occurrence clusters appeared to be linked to parvovirus B19, influenza, CMV and Epstein-Barr virus, according to a later analysis. A later analysis found that most CMV-associated TCR beta chains appeared HLA-restricted, with HLA associations seemingly driven largely by CMV exposure. In vitro tests confirmed that three of the cytomegalovirus-associated TCR beta chains recognize cytomegalovirus antigens. Some IMGT-functional V segments, including TRBV6-2 and TRBV6-3, could not be told apart with the 87-base-pair reads, so those segments were excluded. This cohort had only TCR beta chains sequenced, and the lack of alpha or paired-chain data limited which features could be detected. The authors suggested that the approach could potentially be generalized to other disease states and immunological phenotypes. When HLA alleles, especially DR and DQ, strongly co-occurred, attributing TCR associations to individual alleles was difficult. Correlated functional status among segregating V segments might be attributable to linkage disequilibrium, but an unknown experimental factor could not be ruled out. For the cohort, immune exposure information was limited to CMV serostatus. According to a later genetic analysis, donors in an Asian-associated ancestry cluster had fewer N-insertions in productive TCRs than the approximately 650-donor mean. In a later analysis, more than 15,000 TCR beta sequences were associated with specific HLA alleles at a false discovery rate of 0.05. Compared with equally common non-associated chains, HLA-associated TCR beta chains in a later analysis were more clonally expanded and had lower generation probabilities. In a later analysis, the rate of TCR association differed among HLA loci, with DRB1 alleles having the most associated TCRs and HLA-C alleles having the fewest. An earlier analysis of approximately 570 of the donors showed that most TCR beta V segments appeared in productive rearrangements either about 90% or about 30% of the time, which broadly matched IMGT annotations. Because counts were too low, seventeen rarely observed V segments, including chromosome 9 orphons, were excluded from the earlier analysis of 500 to 700 of the donors. While some public TCRs were present in many individuals, most TCR sequences turned up only very rarely across donors. In a later genetic analysis, a missense DCLRE1C variant was associated with V-gene and J-gene trimming of TCR beta chains, and the association was replicated in an independent cohort.

The V end gives up 1 base and the J end 2 bases, leaving 5 bases in the junction not matched to a gene. Sequences SGHVS (CDR1) and FNYEAQ (CDR2) are obtained from the germline V gene. The CDR3 numbers 17 residues from cysteine through phenylalanine. Only the CDR3 part of the read is kept: 51 bases, read in frame from the first base. This clone was counted only a few times. No cognate antigen has been identified for it. The input lacks base qualities; no much larger clone sits a single base away. The cohort consisted of 600 to 750 healthy bone marrow donors. At the time of sampling, all cohort members were nominally healthy, though unrecorded immune exposures were likely present. The donor was CMV seronegative and belonged to the group of 350 or so seronegative cohort members. A peripheral blood sample was collected from each donor, and TCR beta sequencing was performed on peripheral blood mononuclear cells. Genomic DNA was extracted from the blood cell samples with the Qiagen DNeasy Blood Extraction Kit.

The library relied on the immunoSEQ multiplex PCR assay. For the multiplex PCR, a mixture combining 60 forward primers for TCR Vbeta segments and 13 reverse primers for TCR Jbeta segments was used. The CDR3 region of rearranged TCR beta genes was amplified from genomic DNA by a multiplex PCR assay. The amplified TCR beta libraries were sequenced on the Illumina HiSeq System as 87-base-pair reads. In the original analysis: A later analysis tallied about 77 million unique TCR beta chains across the 640 or so repertoires, and some 10 million of those chains were shared by two or more donors. Raw reads were error-corrected and collapsed into unique sequences with a nearest-neighbor algorithm that merged closely related sequences to remove PCR and sequencing errors. V, D and J gene segments were assigned by aligning CDR3 sequences to IMGT reference sequences. For a sequence to be retained, at least a six-nucleotide match to both a V gene segment and a J gene segment was required. A rearrangement counted as productive if the CDR3 had no stop codons and remained in frame with V and J, and every other rearrangement counted as non-productive. CDR3 was defined according to IMGT convention as the region running from the second conserved V-encoded cysteine to the conserved J-encoded phenylalanine. In an earlier analysis of roughly 610 of the donors, sequences lacking an unambiguous match to a single V gene segment were excluded. An earlier analysis of about 590 of the donors classified V segments as functional when productive rearrangements were above 56.7% and as segregating when the standard deviation between donors was above 5%. A statistical classification framework was built for diagnosing cytomegalovirus status from the catalog of TCR beta chain sequences. In a later analysis, TCR nucleotide sequences were compared against IMGT/GENE-DB human TR gene sequences so that V and J genes could be assigned. A later analysis assigned CDR3 sequences and most-parsimonious VDJ recombination scenarios with the TCRdist pipeline. A later analysis defined each TCR beta chain by its CDR3 amino acid sequence plus V-gene family, and excluded reads lacking a unique V-gene family. To address suspected cross-contamination and a sequencing artifact, a later analysis removed approximately 600 highly shared, low-generation-probability nucleotide sequences. For each public chain, a later analysis derived a clonal expansion index from normalized ranks of inferred template counts within each repertoire. In a later analysis, generation probabilities were computed using a VDJ recombination model fitted to out-of-frame rearrangements, and the results were checked against IGoR. In a later analysis, hypergeometric tests were used to score TCR-TCR, TCR-HLA and TCR-CMV co-occurrence, with a repertoire-size bias correction applied to TCR pairs. A later analysis estimated false discovery rates by permuting HLA or CMV assignments 20 times. In a later analysis, co-occurring TCRs were grouped with DBSCAN, and TCRdist sequence similarity was added when clustering was performed within HLA-allele-positive subsets. For co-occurrence clustering, repertoires with fewer than 30,000 or more than 120,000 public chains were excluded, along with five or six repertoires with anomalous nucleotide sharing. Held by TCRdb, this immuneACCESS table contains in-frame sequences only and omits some clones. Under half of the omission traces to an unresolved V gene where checked; the cause of the rest is unknown. V, J and clone size are taken as reported in that table, and D and trimming were inferred from the DNA itself. Present in this sample are roughly 140,000 clones, roughly four fifths of which were seen just once. The leading ten clones occupy approximately 3.6% of the sample.

The sequencing input was PBMCs. The chain is made from TRBV7-6 and TRBJ2-1; 10 central nucleotides agree with TRBD2. The TCR was taken from a male donor in good health and CMV-seronegative. The nucleotide sequence is TGTGCCAGCAGCTTAGGTGCTAGCGGGAGCGCCTACAATGAGCAGTTCTTC. It translates to CASSLGASGSAYNEQFF.